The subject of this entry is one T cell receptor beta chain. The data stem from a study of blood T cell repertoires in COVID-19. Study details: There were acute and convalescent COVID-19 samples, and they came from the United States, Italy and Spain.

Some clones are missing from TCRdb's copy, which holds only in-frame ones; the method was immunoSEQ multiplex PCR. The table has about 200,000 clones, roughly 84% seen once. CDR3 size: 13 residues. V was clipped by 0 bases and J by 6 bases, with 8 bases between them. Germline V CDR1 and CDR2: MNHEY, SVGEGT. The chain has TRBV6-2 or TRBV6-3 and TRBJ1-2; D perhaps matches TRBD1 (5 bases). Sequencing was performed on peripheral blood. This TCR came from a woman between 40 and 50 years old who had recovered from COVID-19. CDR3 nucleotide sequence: TGTGCCAGCAGTTACTCGGGGACTGATGGCTACACCTTC. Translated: CASSYSGTDGYTF.